This T cell receptor (beta chain) derives from a study of cytomegalovirus exposure and HLA in healthy donors. This clone was detected only a few times. Its antigen is still unknown. PCR was performed using 60 Vbeta and 13 Jbeta primers. TCRdb's copy holds only in-frame clones and misses some; the assay was immunoSEQ multiplex PCR. The profile shows about 270,000 clones, roughly 90% of them singletons. Overall study findings and caveats: Sequencing probably produced one cluster of sequence variants that were highly shared. There were reportedly fewer N-insertions in an Asian-associated ancestry cluster than the roughly 610-donor mean, in a later analysis.

Per the germline V gene, CDR1 is SGHTA and CDR2 is FQGTGA. Losses at the gene ends were 6 bases for V and 4 bases for J; bases not matched to a gene: 8. This CDR3 region has 14 residues. Material: PBMCs. The sequence was collected from a man between 40 and 49 years old in good health and CMV-seropositive. V is TRBV7-3 and J is TRBJ1-1, with TRBD1 identical over 7 bases. The CDR3 sequence: CASSSDRASTEAFF. CDR3 in DNA: TGTGCCAGCAGTTCCGACAGGGCAAGCACTGAAGCTTTCTTT.